The rows below give T cell receptor beta chains drawn from one sample of a study of vaccination and CD4 T cells after COVID-19. No antigen is known for these receptors. TCRdb reprocessed the PCR reads via MiXCR and lists one record per CDR3 protein. The sample holds 9,500 to 15,000 distinct CDR3 sequences, around 40% seen once. Sequencing was carried out using cultured CD4+ T cells from blood. All receptors come from a human donor with COVID-19. CDR3s include the opening cysteine and the closing phenylalanine or tryptophan. A D gene is named only where the DNA matches it firmly. The size field is filled for only some rows; it gives once, few, many or a size class.

j_call d_call clone_size cdr3_length v_call cdr3_aa cdr3_nt
TRBJ2-7 - - 13 TRBV20-1 CSARWPGGYEQYF TGCAGTGCCAGATGGCCAGGGGGGTACGAGCAGTACTTC
TRBJ1-2 - few 11 TRBV20-1 CSASAMSGYTF TGCAGTGCTAGTGCTATGTCTGGCTACACCTTC
TRBJ1-5 - few 15 TRBV27 CASRQDKNGNQPQHF TGTGCCAGCAGACAGGATAAGAATGGCAATCAGCCCCAGCATTTT
TRBJ1-5 - medium-sized 16 TRBV6-1 CASMAAGFLKGQPQHF TGTGCCAGCATGGCGGCAGGGTTTTTAAAGGGCCAGCCCCAGCATTTT
TRBJ2-7 TRBD1 few 14 TRBV6-1 CASSEGDRAYEQYF TGTGCCAGCAGTGAAGGGGACAGGGCTTACGAGCAGTACTTC
TRBJ2-2 - - 14 TRBV4-2 CASSQDLGVGELFF TGTGCCAGCAGCCAAGATTTAGGGGTTGGGGAGCTGTTTTTT
TRBJ2-3 - - 14 TRBV21-1 CASSKGGGTDTQYF TGTGCCAGCAGCAAAGGGGGGGGTACGGATACGCAGTATTTT
TRBJ2-3 TRBD2 - 18 TRBV27 CASSLSINFRTRTDTQYF TGTGCCAGCAGTTTATCGATAAACTTTCGGACTAGGACAGATACGCAGTATTTT
TRBJ2-1 TRBD2 - 14 TRBV6-2/TRBV6-3 CASSYLSGGGEQFF TGTGCCAGCAGTTACCTCTCGGGCGGGGGTGAGCAGTTCTTC
TRBJ1-1 TRBD1 - 14 TRBV5-4 CASSIRQGSTEAFF TGTGCCAGCAGCATTCGACAGGGAAGCACTGAAGCTTTCTTT
TRBJ1-2 - - 15 TRBV5-1 CASSWSTGTGYGYTF TGCGCCAGCAGCTGGTCCACAGGGACGGGATATGGCTACACCTTC
TRBJ2-3 - few 14 TRBV15 CATSRALGSDTQYF TGTGCCACCAGCAGAGCGCTGGGATCAGATACGCAGTATTTT
TRBJ1-3 TRBD1 - 16 TRBV5-8 CASSAITGGSGNTIYF TGTGCCAGCAGCGCGATTACAGGGGGAAGTGGAAACACCATATATTTT
TRBJ1-2 TRBD1 few 13 TRBV2 CASSGTGNYGYTF TGTGCCAGCAGTGGGACAGGGAACTATGGCTACACCTTC
TRBJ1-1 - - 12 TRBV20-1 CSAWGGSTEAFF TGCAGTGCCTGGGGCGGGAGCACTGAAGCTTTCTTT
TRBJ1-6 - - 17 TRBV6-1 CASSTRTVSSYNSPLHF TGTGCCAGCAGTACCCGGACGGTGAGCTCCTATAATTCACCCCTCCACTTT
TRBJ2-1 TRBD1 - 15 TRBV9 CASSVAGTGNNEQFF TGTGCCAGCAGCGTAGCGGGGACAGGCAACAATGAGCAGTTCTTC
TRBJ1-2 - few 15 TRBV6-5 CASSYLRTLGNGYTF TGTGCCAGCAGTTACTTGAGAACTTTAGGTAATGGCTACACCTTC
TRBJ2-2 TRBD1 few 17 TRBV7-8 CASSLTRNRGQTGELFF TGTGCCAGCAGCCTCACCAGAAACAGGGGGCAGACCGGGGAGCTGTTTTTT
TRBJ2-2 - - 13 TRBV6-1 CASSPARTGELFF TGTGCCAGCAGCCCCGCTCGGACAGGGGAGCTGTTTTTT
TRBJ1-3 - - 13 TRBV28 CASSITAGNTIYF TGTGCCAGCAGTATTACAGCTGGAAACACCATATATTTT
TRBJ1-1 TRBD1 few 14 TRBV27 CASSLGTGGSEAFF TGTGCCAGCAGTTTGGGGACAGGTGGAAGTGAAGCTTTCTTT
TRBJ2-1 TRBD2 - 15 TRBV2 CASKLASGGANEQFF TGTGCCAGCAAACTTGCTAGCGGGGGGGCAAATGAGCAGTTCTTC
TRBJ1-6 - few 14 TRBV14 CASSQGTANSALHF TGTGCCAGCAGCCAAGGGACAGCTAATTCGGCCCTCCACTTT
TRBJ1-5 TRBD1 - 14 TRBV20-1 CSALNDRDNQPQHF TGCAGTGCTCTGAACGACAGGGACAATCAGCCCCAGCATTTT
TRBJ2-5 TRBD2 - 16 TRBV28 CASGTSGGPKQETQYF TGTGCCAGCGGGACTAGCGGGGGGCCCAAACAAGAGACCCAGTACTTC
TRBJ2-7 - few 14 TRBV6-1 CASSPLGQIGEQYF TGTGCCAGCAGTCCCCTGGGGCAGATCGGCGAGCAGTACTTC
TRBJ2-6 TRBD1 - 16 TRBV11-2 CASSASGGSGTNVLTF TGTGCCAGCAGCGCCTCAGGGGGCTCTGGGACCAACGTCCTGACTTTC
TRBJ2-7 TRBD2 - 16 TRBV7-2 CASSLQGLAGAYEQYF TGTGCCAGCAGCTTACAAGGACTAGCGGGGGCCTACGAGCAGTACTTC
TRBJ2-2 - few 14 TRBV12-3/TRBV12-4 CASIGGPGTGELFF TGTGCCAGTATTGGGGGCCCCGGCACCGGGGAGCTGTTTTTT
TRBJ2-7 TRBD1 - 14 TRBV10-3 CAIRGTGDSYEQYF TGTGCCATCAGGGGGACAGGGGACTCCTACGAGCAGTACTTC
TRBJ1-2 TRBD1 few 15 TRBV20-1 CSAPDRGLSNYGYTF TGCAGTGCCCCCGACAGGGGGCTGTCTAACTATGGCTACACCTTC
TRBJ2-5 - - 14 TRBV19 CASSIGGGLETQYF TGTGCCAGTAGTATAGGTGGGGGGTTAGAGACCCAGTACTTC
TRBJ1-2 TRBD1 - 14 TRBV28 CASSLPTGNYGYTF TGTGCCAGCAGTTTGCCGACAGGGAACTATGGCTACACCTTC
TRBJ1-1 - few 13 TRBV7-9 CASSFTVNTEAFF TGTGCCAGCAGCTTTACAGTGAACACTGAAGCTTTCTTT
TRBJ1-2 - medium-sized 15 TRBV25-1 CASSDYGGGTYGYTF TGTGCCAGCAGTGACTATGGAGGGGGTACATATGGCTACACCTTC
TRBJ1-2 - few 13 TRBV6-4 CASTTGDRYGYTF TGTGCCAGCACGACAGGCGATCGCTATGGCTACACCTTC
TRBJ1-5 - few 14 TRBV5-8 CASSPDSGYQPQHF TGTGCCAGCAGCCCCGACAGTGGATATCAGCCCCAGCATTTT
TRBJ1-2 - - 13 TRBV6-1 CASSNRYGYGYTF TGTGCCAGCTCAAACAGGTACGGCTATGGCTACACCTTC
TRBJ2-7 TRBD1 - 15 TRBV28 CASSIASGTVDEQYF TGTGCCAGCAGTATAGCATCCGGGACAGTGGACGAGCAGTACTTC
TRBJ1-2 - few 14 TRBV7-2 CASSQSLGHYGYTF TGTGCCAGCAGCCAATCCCTGGGTCACTATGGCTACACCTTC
TRBJ1-2 - few 15 TRBV14 CASSQEVHSDYGYTF TGTGCCAGCAGCCAAGAGGTCCACAGCGACTATGGCTACACCTTC
TRBJ1-1 - - 15 TRBV20-1 CSARALTQGWNQAFF TGCAGTGCTAGAGCGTTGACACAGGGTTGGAATCAAGCTTTCTTT
TRBJ2-3 - - 14 TRBV2 CATTGVGGTDTQYF TGTGCCACCACCGGGGTAGGGGGGACAGATACGCAGTATTTT
TRBJ1-3 - few 14 TRBV30 CAWSPTVSGNTIYF TGTGCCTGGAGTCCCACGGTCTCTGGAAACACCATATATTTT
TRBJ2-7 TRBD2 - 14 TRBV6-1 CASLAGAPYYEQYF TGTGCCAGCCTAGCGGGGGCTCCTTACTACGAGCAGTACTTC
TRBJ1-5 TRBD1 - 13 TRBV10-2 CASSQQGTQPQHF TGCGCCAGCAGCCAACAGGGGACTCAGCCCCAGCATTTT
TRBJ2-6 - - 14 TRBV6-2/TRBV6-3 CASSYSREANVLTF TGTGCCAGCAGTTACTCCCGGGAGGCCAACGTCCTGACTTTC
TRBJ1-6 TRBD1 - 16 TRBV5-8 CASSRESGTGDSPLHF TGTGCCAGCAGCCGAGAGTCCGGGACAGGGGACTCACCCCTCCACTTT
TRBJ2-7 TRBD2 - 14 TRBV20-1 CSADSSGVPYEQYF TGCAGTGCTGATTCTAGCGGGGTACCCTACGAGCAGTACTTC
TRBJ1-2 - few 12 TRBV11-3 CASSPEGSGYTF TGTGCCAGCAGCCCAGAGGGAAGTGGCTACACCTTC
TRBJ2-3 TRBD2 - 19 TRBV2 CASRVAKGTSGGAGDTQYF TGTGCCAGCAGGGTCGCGAAAGGGACTAGCGGGGGGGCCGGTGATACGCAGTATTTT
TRBJ1-2 - few 13 TRBV6-5 CASSSTGGWGYTF TGTGCCAGCAGTTCCACGGGAGGGTGGGGCTACACCTTC
TRBJ2-1 TRBD2 - 16 TRBV20-1 CSAREPGTSHHNEQFF TGCAGTGCTAGAGAACCCGGGACTAGTCACCACAATGAGCAGTTCTTC
TRBJ1-5 TRBD1 - 15 TRBV11-3 CASSLAGQSNQPQHF TGTGCCAGCAGCTTAGCGGGACAGTCTAATCAGCCCCAGCATTTT
TRBJ2-3 - - 13 TRBV24-1 CATSVPAVDTQYF TGTGCCACCAGTGTCCCGGCCGTCGATACGCAGTATTTT
TRBJ2-3 - - 15 TRBV11-3 CASSSYSLSADTQYF TGTGCCAGCAGCTCATACAGCCTGAGCGCAGATACGCAGTATTTT
TRBJ2-3 TRBD2 - 17 TRBV5-1 CASSRQPSGVSTDTQYF TGCGCCAGCAGCAGGCAGCCTAGCGGGGTGAGCACAGATACGCAGTATTTT
TRBJ2-5 - - 14 TRBV20-1 CSVQARLAQETQYF TGCAGTGTTCAAGCAAGGCTAGCGCAAGAGACCCAGTACTTC